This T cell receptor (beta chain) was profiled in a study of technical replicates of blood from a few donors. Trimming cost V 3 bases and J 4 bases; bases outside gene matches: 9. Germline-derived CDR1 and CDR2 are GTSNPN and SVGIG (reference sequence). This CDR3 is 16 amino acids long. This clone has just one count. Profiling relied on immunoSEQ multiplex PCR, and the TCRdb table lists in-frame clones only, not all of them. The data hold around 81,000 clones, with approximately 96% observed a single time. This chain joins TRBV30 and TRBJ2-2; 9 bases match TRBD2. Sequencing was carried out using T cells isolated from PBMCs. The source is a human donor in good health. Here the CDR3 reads CAWSRLSGRVTGELFF. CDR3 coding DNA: TGTGCCTGGAGCCGACTTAGCGGGAGAGTCACCGGGGAGCTGTTTTTT.